This T cell receptor (beta chain) emerged from a study of blood T cell repertoires in COVID-19. The junction had 2 bases not matched to a gene; V was cut back by 4 bases and J by 0 bases. The CDR3 loop spans 15 amino acids. Germline CDR1 reads SGHAT; CDR2 reads FQDESV (reference sequence). In the original workflow: It was from reference gene primer amplification that nucleated cell counts were estimated. Sequencing was performed with immunoSEQ multiplex PCR; in TCRdb, only in-frame clones are kept and a portion is missing. D and trimming come from the DNA, and the V and J calls and clone size come from that table. The table has about 400,000 clones, roughly nine tenths seen once. Adults between about 18 and 89 years of age took part from under 25 US areas.

The sequenced material came from PBMCs or T cells enriched from blood (not recorded which). This chain joins TRBV11-1 and TRBJ2-1; 8 bases align to TRBD1. The TCR comes from a woman younger than 45 who had recovered from COVID-19. CDR3 residues: CASSSGTGSYNEQFF. The CDR3 DNA reads TGTGCCAGCAGCTCCGGGACAGGCTCCTACAATGAGCAGTTCTTC. Complete variable domain (other parts from reference TRBV11-1 and TRBJ2-1): EAEVAQSPRYKITEKSQAVAFWCDPISGHATLYWYRQILGQGPELLVQFQDESVVDDSQLPKDRFSAERLKGVDSTLKIQPAELGDSAMYLCASSSGTGSYNEQFFGPGTRLTVL.